The sequence of this T cell receptor beta chain was determined in a study of shared clonotypes between healthy human individuals. Study-wide findings and caveats: Sharing of clonotypes among donors was expected to vary with sequencing depth. Exclusively blood specimens were collected; tissue repertoires likely differ.

The method was immunoSEQ multiplex PCR; TCRdb's version includes in-frame clones alone and lacks a portion of them. Counted here are 1 million to 1.2 million clones, approximately 80% occurring once; the ten biggest clones make up about 0.89%. V shed 4 bases and J shed 1 base, with 12 bases lying between them. CDR3 length equals 16 residues. Germline CDR1 is SGHRS and CDR2 is YFSETQ. Remarks on this clone: Its antigen is not known.

This chain links TRBV5-1 with TRBJ2-6; D is undetermined. The sequence came from a man aged 18-30 years in good health. Some clones in this sample may be carry-over from other donors' samples. The sample comprised memory CD4+ T cells from PBMCs. Subset defined: CD45RA-negative fraction. The DNA for the CDR3 is TGCGCCAGCAGCCCCTGCGGAACATCTGGGGCCAACGTCCTGACTTTC. This gives the protein CASSPCGTSGANVLTF.